The 27 T cell receptor beta chains presented below share a single source sample, sequenced in a study of glioma-infiltrating T cells. The iRepertoire nested amplicon-rescue multiplex PCR amplified TCR alpha and beta CDR3s from RNA. TCRdb called the multiplex PCR reads again in MiXCR, with one record for every CDR3 protein. The table shows about 400,000 distinct CDR3 sequences, with 41% occurring only once. Sequencing was performed on glioma tissue, nonneoplastic brain tissue, or PBMCs (not recorded which). These receptors were taken from a human donor with low-grade glioma or glioblastoma, undergoing nonglioma brain surgery, or in good health (not recorded which).

Worth noting for this clonotype: At one boundary the junction diverges from the germline segment, which might be a read error. The chain carries TRBV15 and TRBJ1-2; weak D call: TRBD1 (5 bases). Germline CDR1 is LNHNV and CDR2 is YYDKDF (reference sequence). This CDR3 is 15 amino acids long. The CDR3 is CATSRDYPGRTGYTF. CDR3 nucleotides: TGTGCCACAAGCAGAGATTACCCAGGGCGGACTGGCTACACCTTC.

V usage is TRBV28 and J usage is TRBJ1-1; 7 bases map to TRBD1. Trimming removed 3 bases from V and 5 bases from J; junction bases left unmatched: 6. The CDR3 loop spans 14 amino acids. The V gene's germline CDR1 is MDHEN and CDR2 SYDVKM. The CDR3 coding sequence is TGTGCCAGCAGTTTCAGACAGGGTTGGACTGAAGCTTTCTTT. Protein product: CASSFRQGWTEAFF. The whole variable domain, remainder taken from reference TRBV28 and TRBJ1-1, is DVKVTQSSRYLVKRTGEKVFLECVQDMDHENMFWYRQDPGLGLRLIYFSYDVKMKEKGDIPEGYSVSREKKERFSLILESASTNQTSMYLCASSFRQGWTEAFFGQGTRLTVV.

This clonotype occurred many times. The gene calls are TRBV6-1 and TRBJ1-2; D is undetermined. The V end lost 4 bases, the J end lost 4 bases, and 16 bases lay between the germline ends. CDR1 and CDR2 (germline): MNHNS, SASEGT. This CDR3 has 15 residues. CDR3 residues: CASSASSQITYGYTF. The CDR3 DNA sequence: TGTGCCAGCAGTGCGTCTTCACAGATTACCTATGGCTACACCTTC.

This clonotype was counted a few times. The chain recombines TRBV20-1 with TRBJ2-7; 7 bases are shared with TRBD2. The CDR3 has 16 amino acids. Germline CDR1 and CDR2: DFQATT and SNEGSKA (reference sequence). With 1 base clipped from V and 4 bases from J, the junction kept 13 bases outside the gene matches. DNA for the CDR3: TGCAGTGCTAGAGGGTCAGGAGGCGGGAGAGCATACGAGCAGTACTTC. Translated, it gives CSARGSGGGRAYEQYF.

This clonotype has only a few counts. This rearrangement joins TRBV11-2 to TRBJ1-5, with D unresolved. CDR1 is SGHAT and CDR2 is FQNNGV in the germline V gene. Deletions cut 1 base from V and 10 bases from J, with 11 bases between. The CDR3 has 13 residues. CDR3 protein: CASSLGIGSPQHF. Here the CDR3 DNA reads TGTGCCAGCAGCTTAGGTATAGGGTCACCCCAGCATTTT.

This clonotype was picked up many times. This rearrangement joins TRBV6-6 to TRBJ2-7, with a tentative D call TRBD2 (5 bases). The germline V gene has CDR1 MNHNY and CDR2 SVGAGI (reference sequence). CDR3 length equals 16 residues. V lost 2 bases and J lost 2, with 16 bases in between. For the CDR3, the DNA is TGTGCCAGCAGTTACCCGGGATCGTTACCACCCTACGAGCAGTACTTC. This codes for CASSYPGSLPPYEQYF.

The J gene is TRBJ1-5, the V gene TRBV2, with D perhaps matching TRBD1 (5 bases). Trimming cost V 1 base and J 6 bases, with 13 bases left between them. The length of the CDR3 is 15 residues. Germline loops: CDR1 SNHLY, CDR2 FYNNEI. This CDR3 is CASSEGVGGSQPQHF. The CDR3 DNA follows: TGTGCCAGCAGTGAAGGGGTGGGGGGGAGTCAGCCCCAGCATTTT. Full variable domain (outside the CDR3, taken from reference TRBV2 and TRBJ1-5): EPEVTQTPSHQVTQMGQEVILRCVPISNHLYFYWYRQILGQKVEFLVSFYNNEISEKSEIFDDQFSVERPDGSNFTLKIRSTKLEDSAMYFCASSEGVGGSQPQHFGDGTRLSIL.

On this clonotype itself: Germline and junction disagree at one end, which may indicate a read error. V and J are TRBV2 and TRBJ2-7; weak D call: TRBD2 (6 bases). The V gene's germline CDR1 is SNHLY and CDR2 FYNNEI. The CDR3 runs 15 residues. In DNA, the CDR3 is TGTACCAGCACCCAGTTCGGGGGAGGAGGCTACGAGCAGTACTTC. It specifies CTSTQFGGGGYEQYF.

Remarks on this clonotype: This could be a read error, since a much larger clone is one nucleotide away. The chain couples TRBV6-1 to TRBJ1-1; 7 nucleotides match TRBD1. The V and J ends lost 6 bases and 1 base, in that order; junction bases with no gene match: 11. The germline gives CDR1 MNHNS, CDR2 SASEGT. The CDR3 covers 16 residues. The DNA of the CDR3 is TGTGCCAGCAGGATCGACAGGGAGACAGGGAACACTGAAGCTTTCTTT. This encodes CASRIDRETGNTEAFF.

CDR3: CSASSDRGQYEQFF. Written as DNA, the CDR3 is TGCAGTGCCTCTTCGGACAGGGGGCAGTACGAGCAGTTCTTC. The chain uses TRBV20-1 and TRBJ2-1; the match to TRBD1 covers 11 bases. Germline CDR1 DFQATT, CDR2 SNEGSKA (reference sequence). The CDR3 loop spans 14 amino acids. J gave up 10 bases and V 6 bases, and 11 bases lay outside the gene matches.

This rearrangement joins TRBV20-1 to TRBJ1-1, with 9 bases aligning to TRBD1. The germline V gene encodes CDR1 DFQATT and CDR2 SNEGSKA (reference sequence). The CDR3 runs 13 residues. Losses at the gene ends were 5 bases for V and 7 bases for J; bases not matched to a gene: 8. The chain's CDR3 is CSAGTGRLVEAFF. In nucleotides, the CDR3 is TGCAGTGCTGGGACAGGGAGACTTGTTGAAGCTTTCTTT.

The CDR3 sequence is CASSFVDYQETQYF. In DNA form, the CDR3 reads TGTGCCAGCAGTTTCGTGGACTATCAAGAGACCCAGTACTTC. The J gene is TRBJ2-5, the V gene TRBV28, with D possibly being TRBD2 (6 bases). The germline V gene encodes CDR1 MDHEN and CDR2 SYDVKM. Trimming took 3 bases from V and 2 from J, leaving 10 bases between them. This CDR3 is 14 amino acids long.

The chain carries TRBV7-3 and TRBJ2-5, with 9 bases that match TRBD2. The V gene end was trimmed by 2 bases and the J gene end by 2 bases; junction bases not matched to a gene: 12. The CDR3 contains 18 residues. CDR1 is SGHTA, CDR2 FQGTGA, per germline. The CDR3 region is CASSLDVGLAGIQETQYF. The CDR3 DNA is TGTGCCAGCAGCTTAGACGTTGGGCTAGCGGGGATACAAGAGACCCAGTACTTC.

The CDR3 loop reads CASSFWTGGDREAFF. CDR3 in DNA: TGTGCCAGCAGTTTCTGGACAGGGGGCGATAGGGAAGCTTTCTTT. The chain joins TRBV28 to TRBJ1-1; TRBD1 agrees at 11 bases. The CDR3 covers 15 residues. After removal of 3 bases from V and 8 bases from J, the junction contained 8 bases not matched to a gene. Germline V CDR1 and CDR2: MDHEN, SYDVKM.

The chain has TRBV20-1 and TRBJ2-7; D not certain. The CDR3 is made up of 13 amino acids. CDR1 and CDR2 (germline): DFQATT, SNEGSKA (reference sequence). Trimming cost V 2 bases and J 2 bases, with 10 bases left between them. CDR3 amino acids: CSARSPPAYEQYF. In DNA, the CDR3 is TGCAGTGCTAGAAGTCCCCCGGCCTACGAGCAGTACTTC.

The table lists this clonotype with a few counts. The chain combines TRBV28 with TRBJ2-1, with 13 nucleotides matching TRBD2. The CDR3 has 22 residues. Germline lookup yields CDR1 MDHEN and CDR2 SYDVKM. The ends lost 2 bases at V and 11 bases at J; junction bases unmatched: 27. In DNA form, the CDR3 reads TGTGCCAGCAGTTTAGGCCCCAGGGCTACTAGCGGGAGGGCCAACTTAGTCGGTAAGCAGTTCTTC. Its protein is CASSLGPRATSGRANLVGKQFF.

The gene calls are TRBV29-1 and TRBJ2-2; possibly TRBD1 for D (5 bases). There are 12 residues in the CDR3. Germline V CDR1 and CDR2: SQVTM, ANQGSEA. CDR3 residues: CSQGTNRGELFF. In nucleotides, the CDR3 is TGCAGTCAGGGAACGAACAGGGGGGAGCTGTTTTTT.

This clonotype was counted many times. The CDR3 bases are TGTGCCAGCAAACCAGCGGGACGCTACTATGGCTACACCTTC. It specifies CASKPAGRYYGYTF. The chain has TRBV27 and TRBJ1-2, with D possibly matching TRBD1 (5 bases). The CDR3 runs 14 residues. Trimming removed 7 bases at V and 3 bases at J, with 15 bases between. The germline V gene has CDR1 MNHEY and CDR2 SMNVEV (reference sequence).

Worth noting for this clonotype: This could be a read error, since a much larger clone is one nucleotide away. The rearrangement links TRBV6-1 to TRBJ2-7; D is undetermined. V lost 8 bases and J lost 2, with 13 bases in between. Germline CDR1 is MNHNS and CDR2 is SASEGT. The CDR3 runs to 13 residues. CDR3 sequence reads: CASAACGAYEQYF. CDR3 DNA sequence: TGTGCCAGCGCCGCCTGTGGGGCCTACGAGCAGTACTTC.

There are a few counts of this clonotype. The chain links TRBV20-1 to TRBJ2-5, with D perhaps matching TRBD2 (6 bases). V dropped 1 base and J dropped 2 bases, with 14 bases sitting between them. Looked up from germline, CDR1 is DFQATT and CDR2 is SNEGSKA (reference sequence). The CDR3 has 15 amino acids. The CDR3 DNA reads as TGCAGTGCTAGAGTCCCCGGGACTCGTCAAGAGACCCAGTACTTC. Its translation is CSARVPGTRQETQYF.

The gene calls are TRBV28 and TRBJ2-2; tentative D call: TRBD1 (6 bases). CDR1 and CDR2 (germline): MDHEN, SYDVKM. This CDR3 has 13 amino acids. Trimming removed 6 bases at V and 5 bases at J, with 10 bases between. The CDR3 loop is CASSHTGTGELFF. In DNA form, the CDR3 reads TGTGCCAGCAGCCATACAGGGACCGGGGAGCTGTTTTTT.

As to this clonotype: A much larger clone differs from this one at a single base, so this may be a read error. This chain links TRBV6-2 or TRBV6-3 with TRBJ2-7, with D unclear. This CDR3 has 16 amino acids. Per germline, CDR1 MNHEY and CDR2 SVGEGT. The chain's CDR3 is CAGSYSRGLSSYEQYF. In DNA form, the CDR3 reads TGTGCCGGCAGTTACTCGCGCGGCCTGAGCTCCTACGAGCAGTACTTC.

This clonotype was picked up one time. The CDR3 ends on some other residue instead of the conserved phenylalanine or tryptophan, so this is likely a read error. The rearrangement uses TRBV28 and TRBJ2-1; a possible D gene is TRBD2 (5 bases). The DNA end favors TRBJ2-7, so the J call may be wrong. The CDR3 spans 18 residues. Per germline, CDR1 MDHEN and CDR2 SYDVKM. The CDR3 DNA follows: TGTGCCAGCAGTTCCCTAAGCGGCCGCGGGCTGAGCTCCTACGAGCAGTACCTC. It yields the protein CASSSLSGRGLSSYEQYL.

This clonotype was counted ten times or more. Because the CDR3's place on the DNA is in doubt, the DNA is left out and the CDR3 is given as listed by TCRdb. V usage is TRBV6-1 and J usage is TRBJ2-7; the tabulated D call, TRBD1, remains unverified against the DNA. Germline loops: CDR1 MNHNS, CDR2 SASEGT. The CDR3 is made up of 14 amino acids, end residues included. Here the CDR3 reads CASSSSTGGDEQYF.

This clonotype turned up a few times. This chain uses TRBV12-3 or TRBV12-4 with TRBJ2-3; 8 bases align to TRBD2. The CDR3 is made up of 15 amino acids. V was clipped by 6 bases and J by 9 bases; unmatched bases: 14. The DNA for the CDR3 is TGTGCCAGCAGGGGGGGTAGCGGGACTTCGGCCACGCAGTATTTT. This sequence encodes CASRGGSGTSATQYF.

This clonotype was seen a handful of times. The genes are TRBV20-1 and TRBJ2-7, with 7 positions matching TRBD2. The CDR3 is 13 amino acids. Trimming cost V 2 bases and J 6 bases; bases outside gene matches: 7. In germline, CDR1 is DFQATT, CDR2 SNEGSKA (reference sequence). In DNA form, the CDR3 reads TGCAGTGCTAGAATTGGCGGGAGTAGCGAGCAGTACTTC. The encoded protein is CSARIGGSSEQYF.

This clonotype appeared many times. The chain uses TRBV28 and TRBJ1-5; 8 bases align to TRBD1. CDR3 length: 15 amino acids. After removal of 4 bases from V and 3 bases from J, the junction contained 5 bases not matched to a gene. Germline V gene data show CDR1 as MDHEN and CDR2 as SYDVKM. This CDR3 reads CASSSRGRDNQPQHF. CDR3 nucleotides: TGTGCCAGCAGTTCCAGGGGGCGGGACAATCAGCCCCAGCATTTT.